The 11 T cell receptor beta chains below were found in one sample sequenced in a study of technical replicates of blood from a handful of donors. Data came from immunoSEQ multiplex PCR; TCRdb stores just in-frame clones and leaves some out. The sample holds approximately 15,000 clones, 84% seen once. The sample was PBMCs. Source of these receptors: a human donor in good health.

V and J are TRBV5-1 and TRBJ1-2; 7 nucleotides match TRBD1. The CDR3 sequence is 16 residues long. CDR1 SGHRS and CDR2 YFSETQ come from the germline V gene. The V and J ends lost 2 bases and 2 bases, in that order; junction bases with no gene match: 9. CDR3 protein: CASSFTMTGTNYGYTF. The CDR3 nucleotides are TGCGCCAGCAGCTTTACCATGACAGGGACAAACTATGGCTACACCTTC.

DNA of the CDR3: TGTGCCAGCTGTATCCAGCGGGGAACAGATACGCAGTATTTT. Translating gives CASCIQRGTDTQYF. This rearrangement joins TRBV11-2 to TRBJ2-3; 7 bases align to TRBD2. CDR1 is SGHAT and CDR2 is FQNNGV in the germline V gene. Unmatched junction bases numbered 8, after V lost 8 bases and J lost 3 bases. CDR3 length: 14 residues.

This sequence joins TRBV5-6 and TRBJ2-1; TRBD1 aligns across 7 bases. This CDR3 comprises 15 residues. Germline-derived CDR1 and CDR2 are SGHDT and YYEEEE. V shed 2 bases, J shed 0 bases, and the junction held 2 bases outside the gene matches. The CDR3 bases are TGTGCCAGCAGCTTAGGGACAGCCTCCTACAATGAGCAGTTCTTC. It specifies CASSLGTASYNEQFF.

This clone was seen once. The rearrangement joins TRBV6-4 to TRBJ2-3; 8 nucleotides match TRBD2. This CDR3 contains 16 residues. Germline loops: CDR1 MRHNA, CDR2 SNTAGT. The V segment lost 6 bases and the J segment 0 bases; nucleotides outside the gene matches: 8. CDR3 region: CASSRFSGDSTDTQYF. DNA for the CDR3: TGTGCCAGCAGCCGTTTTAGCGGGGACAGCACAGATACGCAGTATTTT.

This clone was observed a handful of times. The V and J genes are TRBV2 and TRBJ2-7; D possibly corresponds to TRBD1 (6 bases). From germline, CDR1 is SNHLY and CDR2 FYNNEI. Trimming cost V 9 bases and J 1 base, with 22 bases left between them. This CDR3 has 16 residues. CDR3 amino acids: CASEVGGLGGSYEQYF. CDR3 sequence (DNA): TGTGCCAGTGAGGTTGGAGGTTTAGGGGGATCCTACGAGCAGTACTTC.

The chain has TRBV6-1 and TRBJ1-1; 8 bases line up with TRBD1. The CDR3 extends over 13 amino acids. Trimming took 5 bases from V and 11 from J; bases not matched to a gene: 10. Per germline, CDR1 MNHNS and CDR2 SASEGT. CDR3 nucleotides: TGTGCCAGCAGTTTACGGACAGGGAAGTACGCTTTCTTT. Residues: CASSLRTGKYAFF.

The V call is TRBV30, the J call TRBJ1-5, with 9 nucleotides matching TRBD1. The CDR3 extends over 18 amino acids. Looked up from germline, CDR1 is GTSNPN and CDR2 is SVGIG (reference sequence). J gave up 4 bases and V 0 bases, and 13 bases lay outside the gene matches. In DNA, the CDR3 is TGTGCCTGGAGTGTGGACAGGGGCATAATGTTTACTAATCAGCCCCAGCATTTT. This sequence encodes CAWSVDRGIMFTNQPQHF.

V gene TRBV25-1 combines with J gene TRBJ1-4; the match to TRBD1 covers 9 bases. Germline assignment: CDR1 MGHDK and CDR2 SYGVNS. The CDR3 is made up of 18 amino acids. V lost 5 bases, J lost 0 bases, and 10 bases stayed unmatched. CDR3 nucleotide sequence: TGTGCCAGCAGTACCCCCGGGACAGGGTATGCAACTAATGAAAAACTGTTTTTT. Its translation: CASSTPGTGYATNEKLFF.

V gene TRBV29-1 combines with J gene TRBJ1-1; unclear D gene. The CDR3 contains 12 residues. V lost 7 bases to trimming and J lost 1 base, with 10 bases between them. Germline V gene lookup returns CDR1 SQVTM and CDR2 ANQGSEA. CDR3 residues: CSAVFGNTEAFF. CDR3 sequence (DNA): TGCAGCGCCGTATTCGGGAACACTGAAGCTTTCTTT.

This clone was detected only once. The chain employs TRBV20-1 and TRBJ2-3; no reliable D call. CDR3 size: 10 residues. Germline V gene sequence: CDR1 DFQATT, CDR2 SNEGSKA (reference sequence). V shed 7 bases and J shed 2 bases, with 4 bases lying between them. CDR3 protein: CSVVTDTQYF. CDR3 in DNA: TGCAGTGTCGTCACAGATACGCAGTATTTT.

This clone was observed once. This chain joins TRBV19 and TRBJ1-2; D unclear. The CDR3 runs to 13 residues. Trimming shortened V by 3 bases and J by 7 bases, and 12 bases separated the two germline ends. CDR1 and CDR2 (germline): LNHDA, SQIVND (reference sequence). For the CDR3, the DNA is TGTGCCAGTAGTATGGGCAGGTTCGTTGGCTACACCTTC. It translates to CASSMGRFVGYTF.